The 14 T cell receptor beta chains presented below share a single source sample, sequenced in a study of T cell responses to AZD1222 COVID-19 vaccine. Sequencing was performed with immunoSEQ multiplex PCR; in TCRdb, only in-frame clones are kept and a portion is missing. The sample has roughly 140,000 clones; approximately 88% are singletons. Here the sequenced sample was peripheral blood, taken on day 0 of MenACWY control vaccination. The receptors were sampled from an adult in good health.

V and J are TRBV18 and TRBJ1-4; no clear D gene. V lost 8 bases and J 4 bases, leaving 8 bases between the germline ends. Germline V lookup: CDR1 KGHSH, CDR2 LQKENI. CDR3 length: 12 residues. CDR3 nucleotide sequence: TGTGCCAGCACGAGGAGTAATGAAAAACTGTTTTTT. It yields the protein CASTRSNEKLFF.

The V call is TRBV12-5, the J call TRBJ2-1; D call uncertain. CDR1 is LGHNT and CDR2 is FRNRAP in the germline V gene. The CDR3 is made up of 12 amino acids. V lost 0 bases, J lost 4 bases, and 1 base lay in between. CDR3 loop: CASGLVYNEQFF. The CDR3 DNA reads TGTGCTAGTGGTTTGGTTTACAATGAGCAGTTCTTC.

A single count supports this clone. This rearrangement joins TRBV5-5 to TRBJ1-1, with D maybe TRBD1 (5 bases). V shed 3 bases and J shed 0 bases, with 12 bases lying between them. From germline, CDR1 is SGHKS and CDR2 YYEKEE (reference sequence). This CDR3 spans 15 amino acids. CDR3 in amino acids: CASSSGTGMNTEAFF. The CDR3 DNA reads TGTGCCAGCAGCTCCGGGACGGGGATGAACACTGAAGCTTTCTTT. Full variable domain (remainder filled in from reference TRBV5-5 and TRBJ1-1): DAGVTQSPTHLIKTRGQQVTLRCSPISGHKSVSWYQQVLGQGPQFIFQYYEKEERGRGNFPDRFSARQFPNYSSELNVNALLLGDSALYLCASSSGTGMNTEAFFGQGTRLTVV.

Points on this clone: The same CDR3 arises from other DNA sequences in this sample as well. This chain uses TRBV3-1 (or the pseudogene TRBV3-2) with TRBJ2-7; the match to TRBD1 covers 9 bases. V lost 4 bases and J lost 2; bases outside the gene matches: 3. The CDR3 totals 14 residues. Per the germline V gene, CDR1 is LGHDT and CDR2 is YNNKEL (reference sequence). The CDR3: CASSPGQGTYEQYF. The CDR3, as DNA: TGTGCCAGCAGCCCGGGACAGGGCACCTACGAGCAGTACTTC.

The rearrangement joins TRBV4-3 to TRBJ1-5; no clear D gene. CDR1 is LGHNA and CDR2 is YSLEER in the germline V gene. V lost 1 base and J lost 1, with 8 bases in between. This CDR3 spans 15 amino acids. The CDR3, as DNA: TGCGCCAGCAGCCAAGCGGCGTACAGCAATCAGCCCCAGCATTTT. As protein: CASSQAAYSNQPQHF.

V is TRBV5-1 and J is TRBJ1-4; 7 positions agree with TRBD1. This CDR3 spans 15 amino acids. From germline, CDR1 is SGHRS and CDR2 YFSETQ. J lost 2 bases, V lost 4 bases, and 5 bases had no gene match. The CDR3 region is CASSPQGGTNEKLFF. The CDR3 bases are TGCGCCAGCAGCCCGCAGGGGGGGACTAATGAAAAACTGTTTTTT.

Only a few counts were recorded for this clone. The same CDR3 can be traced to other DNA sequences in this sample. This rearrangement joins TRBV18 to TRBJ2-5; weak D call: TRBD1 (5 bases). CDR3 size: 13 residues. CDR1 is KGHSH, CDR2 LQKENI, per germline. Deletions cut 6 bases from V and 2 bases from J, with 10 bases between. The CDR3 here is CASSPRQQETQYF. DNA of the CDR3: TGTGCCAGCTCGCCGCGACAGCAAGAGACCCAGTACTTC.

The chain recombines TRBV6-5 with TRBJ2-5; D call uncertain. The CDR3 spans 13 residues. Germline CDR1 MNHEY, CDR2 SVGAGI. V lost 10 bases to trimming and J lost 0 bases, with 12 bases between them. Written as DNA, the CDR3 is TGTGCCACGGTCGGCATGGACCAAGAGACCCAGTACTTC. Residues: CATVGMDQETQYF.

This clone was counted once. The V and J genes are TRBV5-1 and TRBJ1-4; 8 bases match TRBD1. The CDR3 loop spans 15 amino acids. CDR1 SGHRS and CDR2 YFSETQ come from the germline V gene. Unmatched junction bases numbered 10, after V lost 4 bases and J lost 8 bases. Here the CDR3 reads CASSPLGRGPEKLFF. CDR3 coding DNA: TGCGCCAGCAGCCCTCTTGGCAGGGGGCCAGAAAAACTGTTTTTT.

In DNA, the CDR3 is TGTGCTAGTGGCCGGGACGGAACCTACGAGCAGTACTTC. It specifies CASGRDGTYEQYF. The rearrangement uses TRBV12-5 and TRBJ2-7; D might be TRBD1 or TRBD2, each matching 5 bases. The CDR3 is made up of 13 amino acids. Germline CDR1 and CDR2: LGHNT and FRNRAP. The V end was cut by 6 bases, the J end by 2 bases, with 11 bases between.

This clone was seen more than once but under ten times. This chain links TRBV6-5 with TRBJ1-1; no definite D call. Trimming removed 2 bases at V and 3 bases at J, with 13 bases between. Germline V gene lookup returns CDR1 MNHEY and CDR2 SVGAGI. The CDR3 totals 15 residues. The CDR3 DNA sequence: TGTGCCAGCAGTTACGGTGGCACCCGACACACTGAAGCTTTCTTT. This codes for CASSYGGTRHTEAFF.

V gene TRBV28 combines with J gene TRBJ1-4, with a tentative D call TRBD1 (6 bases). Germline V gene sequence: CDR1 MDHEN, CDR2 SYDVKM. This CDR3 spans 13 amino acids. Trimming stripped 2 bases from V and 5 bases from J, with 6 bases between. Here the CDR3 DNA reads TGTGCCAGCAGTTTAGACAGGAATGAAAAACTGTTTTTT. This codes for CASSLDRNEKLFF.

The chain employs TRBV12-3 or TRBV12-4 and TRBJ1-6; D gene ambiguous. The CDR3 extends over 13 amino acids. The V end lost 4 bases, the J end lost 7 bases, and 8 bases lay between the germline ends. The CDR3 loop reads CASSSHGNSPLHF. The CDR3 DNA reads as TGTGCCAGCAGTTCCCACGGGAATTCACCCCTCCACTTT.

The chain couples TRBV19 to TRBJ1-5, with D hard to call. Trimming removed 3 bases at V and 6 bases at J, with 12 bases between. This CDR3 spans 14 amino acids. Per germline, CDR1 LNHDA and CDR2 SQIVND (reference sequence). CDR3 in DNA: TGTGCCAGTAGTATCGATGGGATCATTCAGCCCCAGCATTTT. This codes for CASSIDGIIQPQHF.